This passage covers 16 T cell receptor beta chains from one sample sequenced in a study of blood T cell repertoires in COVID-19. Method: immunoSEQ multiplex PCR; TCRdb's copy keeps in-frame clones and lacks some. The repertoire includes under 200,000 clones, approximately 86% of them detected once, and 15% to 20% sits in the top ten. Source material: PBMCs or T cells enriched from blood (not recorded which). The receptors were sampled from a man aged 60 to 75 who had recovered from COVID-19.

The genes are TRBV19 and TRBJ1-6; 9 bases are shared with TRBD1. The CDR3 runs to 14 residues. Trimming cost V 10 bases and J 7 bases; bases outside gene matches: 8. CDR1 LNHDA and CDR2 SQIVND come from the germline V gene (reference sequence). This CDR3 reads CATKRDRENSPLHF. The CDR3 nucleotides read TGTGCCACTAAACGGGACAGGGAGAATTCACCCCTCCACTTT.

The chain carries TRBV6-1 and TRBJ1-2; D possibly corresponds to TRBD1 (5 bases). Germline CDR1 and CDR2: MNHNS and SASEGT. The CDR3 contains 15 residues. Trimming shortened V by 1 base and J by 2 bases, and 11 bases separated the two germline ends. The CDR3 DNA reads as TGTGCCAGCAGTGAAGGGAGGGGAGGGAACTATGGCTACACCTTC. Translating gives CASSEGRGGNYGYTF.

This chain uses TRBV9 with TRBJ1-6, with D uncertain. The CDR3 loop spans 13 amino acids. V lost 0 bases to trimming and J lost 16 bases, with 14 bases between them. Germline V gene lookup returns CDR1 SGDLS and CDR2 YYNGEE. This CDR3 reads CASSVAEAAVLHF. The DNA of the CDR3 is TGTGCCAGCAGCGTAGCGGAGGCAGCAGTACTCCACTTT.

V usage is TRBV4-1 and J usage is TRBJ2-3, with a possible D match to TRBD2 (6 bases). This CDR3 has 16 residues. Germline values: CDR1 MGHRA, CDR2 YSYEKL. The V end lost 0 bases, the J end lost 6 bases, and 16 bases lay between the germline ends. CDR3 sequence: CASSQDWASETDTQYF. The CDR3, as DNA: TGCGCCAGCAGCCAAGATTGGGCTAGCGAGACGGATACGCAGTATTTT.

This sequence joins TRBV19 and TRBJ1-1; 7 nucleotides agree with TRBD1. With 10 bases clipped from V and 5 bases from J, the junction kept 10 bases outside the gene matches. CDR1 is LNHDA, CDR2 SQIVND, per germline (reference sequence). CDR3 length: 13 residues. The CDR3 nucleotides are TGTGCCACCAAGACAGGGTGGGGGACTGAAGCTTTCTTT. It translates to CATKTGWGTEAFF.

This chain links TRBV24-1 with TRBJ2-7; 11 bases are shared with TRBD2. Trimming took 4 bases from V and 4 from J; bases not matched to a gene: 8. Germline V gives CDR1 KGHDR, CDR2 SFDVKD. The CDR3 loop spans 16 amino acids. The CDR3 nucleotides read TGTGCCACCAGTGAGAGGGGGACTAGCGGCTTTTACGAGCAGTACTTC. Protein: CATSERGTSGFYEQYF.

The DNA of the CDR3 is TGTGCCACCCAGGAGGGCAGAGCTTACTCGAGCTCTGGGGCCAACGTCCTGACTTTC. This sequence encodes CATQEGRAYSSSGANVLTF. V usage is TRBV19 and J usage is TRBJ2-6, with D perhaps matching TRBD2 (6 bases). Germline lookup yields CDR1 LNHDA and CDR2 SQIVND (reference sequence). The CDR3 has 19 amino acids. The ends were cut back, 10 bases at V and 0 bases at J, with 25 bases in the middle. Looking up the rest from reference TRBV19 and TRBJ2-6 gives the full variable domain: DGGITQSPKYLFRKEGQNVTLSCEQNLNHDAMYWYRQDPGQGLRLIYYSQIVNDFQKGDIAEGYSVSREKKESFPLTVTSAQKNPTAFYLCATQEGRAYSSSGANVLTFGAGSRLTVL.

This clone showed up just a few times. This chain joins TRBV28 and TRBJ1-6; TRBD1 might be the D (5 bases). From germline, CDR1 is MDHEN and CDR2 SYDVKM. The V end was cut by 4 bases, the J end by 8 bases, with 27 bases between. There are 19 residues in the CDR3. CDR3 in DNA: TGTGCCAGCAGTTCATATGGGGGAGGTTGGCCAGGGTTGGATTCACCCCTCCACTTT. It codes for CASSSYGGGWPGLDSPLHF.

The genes are TRBV7-2 and TRBJ1-1; 9 positions match TRBD1. This CDR3 region has 15 residues. The V gene's germline CDR1 is SGHTA and CDR2 FQGNSA. The V and J ends lost 10 bases and 1 base, in that order; junction bases with no gene match: 10. CDR3 residues: CATHRGLDWNTEAFF. CDR3 in DNA: TGTGCCACTCACAGGGGGCTCGATTGGAACACTGAAGCTTTCTTT.

CDR3: CASSPPRRGTDTQYF. CDR3 nucleotide sequence: TGTGCCAGCTCACCACCGCGAAGGGGTACAGATACGCAGTATTTT. The chain couples TRBV18 to TRBJ2-3; TRBD1 might be the D (5 bases). Germline V lookup: CDR1 KGHSH, CDR2 LQKENI. The V end was cut by 0 bases, the J end by 3 bases, with 10 bases between. The CDR3 covers 15 residues.

This chain uses TRBV6-5 with TRBJ1-5; TRBD1 aligns across 7 bases. The CDR3 loop spans 14 amino acids. J gave up 1 base and V 7 bases, and 4 bases lay outside the gene matches. Germline CDR1 reads MNHEY; CDR2 reads SVGAGI. CDR3 sequence: CASTWGQSNQPQHF. The CDR3 DNA reads as TGTGCCAGCACTTGGGGACAGAGCAATCAGCCCCAGCATTTT.

This clone appeared many times. The chain employs TRBV2 and TRBJ1-4, with D maybe TRBD1 (6 bases). Germline lookup yields CDR1 SNHLY and CDR2 FYNNEI. Trimming shortened V by 9 bases and J by 2 bases, and 13 bases separated the two germline ends. This CDR3 region has 14 residues. The CDR3 coding sequence is TGTGCCAGTAATACCGGACAGACTAATGAAAAACTGTTTTTT. Its protein is CASNTGQTNEKLFF.

The rearrangement links TRBV28 to TRBJ1-4; 7 bases agree with TRBD1. The CDR3 spans 16 residues. The J segment lost 8 bases and the V segment lost 3 bases, leaving 12 bases of the junction unmatched. Germline V gives CDR1 MDHEN, CDR2 SYDVKM. The CDR3 coding sequence is TGTGCCAGCAGTTTCCCACAGGGGCGCGGGATGGAAAAACTGTTTTTT. It is translated as CASSFPQGRGMEKLFF. The full variable domain, rest sourced from reference TRBV28 and TRBJ1-4, is DVKVTQSSRYLVKRTGEKVFLECVQDMDHENMFWYRQDPGLGLRLIYFSYDVKMKEKGDIPEGYSVSREKKERFSLILESASTNQTSMYLCASSFPQGRGMEKLFFGSGTQLSVL.

V is TRBV4-2 and J is TRBJ1-6; D is unclear. Trimming took off 1 base at V and 9 bases at J, with 10 bases between the two ends. There are 14 residues in the CDR3. Germline-derived CDR1 and CDR2 are LGHNA and YNFKEQ. Here the CDR3 DNA reads TGTGCCAGCAGCCAAGGAGGAATTGGTTCACCCCTCCACTTT. This encodes CASSQGGIGSPLHF.

This chain uses TRBV19 with TRBJ1-5, with 7 bases that match TRBD1. Germline V gene sequence: CDR1 LNHDA, CDR2 SQIVND (reference sequence). V shed 4 bases, J shed 5 bases, and the junction held 8 bases outside the gene matches. The CDR3 is 15 amino acids. The CDR3 is CASSTSTGSDQPQHF. The CDR3 DNA is TGTGCCAGTAGTACCTCGACAGGGTCTGATCAGCCCCAGCATTTT.

The chain is built from TRBV7-9 and TRBJ1-6; D not certain. Trimming removed 3 bases from V and 0 bases from J, with 15 bases in between. Germline V gives CDR1 SEHNR, CDR2 FQNEAQ (reference sequence). The CDR3 runs 18 residues. CDR3 protein: CASSFGRQDYSYNSPLHF. Here the CDR3 DNA reads TGTGCCAGCAGCTTCGGTCGGCAGGATTACTCCTATAATTCACCCCTCCACTTT.